This TCR beta chain was sequenced during a study of cytomegalovirus exposure and HLA in healthy donors. The study, taken as a whole, reports: A later analysis linked a missense DCLRE1C variant to TCR beta V- and J-gene trimming. Most observed TCR sequences were rare, whereas some public TCRs were detected in many donors.

Regarding this clone: Its antigen is still unknown.

Amplification used 60 Vbeta primers and 13 Jbeta primers. Sequenced by immunoSEQ multiplex PCR; TCRdb stores in-frame clones only, minus some. The sample has about 140,000 clones, 70% to 85% seen once; the top ten hold 1.4% to 1.5%. Germline CDR1 and CDR2: MNHNS and SASEGT. The CDR3 runs to 15 residues. The V and J ends lost 9 bases and 3 bases respectively, with 20 bases between them. The sample taken for sequencing was PBMCs. The V gene is TRBV6-1, the J gene TRBJ1-1, with a weak D call TRBD1 (5 bases). This TCR was recovered from a man between 25 and 39 years old in good health and CMV-seropositive. CDR3 sequence: CASTGGGAGYTEAFF. In nucleotides, the CDR3 is TGTGCCAGTACTGGGGGAGGGGCCGGGTACACTGAAGCTTTCTTT.